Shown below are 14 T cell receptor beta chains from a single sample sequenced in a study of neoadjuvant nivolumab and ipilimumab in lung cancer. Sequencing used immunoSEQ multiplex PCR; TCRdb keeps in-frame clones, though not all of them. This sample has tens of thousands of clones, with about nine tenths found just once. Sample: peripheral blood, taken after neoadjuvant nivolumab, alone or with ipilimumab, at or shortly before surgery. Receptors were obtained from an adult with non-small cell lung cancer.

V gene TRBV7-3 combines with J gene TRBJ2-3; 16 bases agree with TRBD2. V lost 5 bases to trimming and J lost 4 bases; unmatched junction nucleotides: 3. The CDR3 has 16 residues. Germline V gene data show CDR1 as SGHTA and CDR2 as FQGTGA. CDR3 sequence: CASSPGLAGGADTQYF. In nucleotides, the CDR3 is TGTGCCAGCAGCCCGGGACTAGCGGGGGGGGCAGATACGCAGTATTTT.

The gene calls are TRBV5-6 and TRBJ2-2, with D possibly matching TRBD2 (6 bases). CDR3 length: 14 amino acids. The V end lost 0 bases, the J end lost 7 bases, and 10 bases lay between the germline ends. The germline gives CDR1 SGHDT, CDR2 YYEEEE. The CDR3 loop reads CASSLGAGFGELFF. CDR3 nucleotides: TGTGCCAGCAGCTTGGGGGCGGGGTTCGGGGAGCTGTTTTTT.

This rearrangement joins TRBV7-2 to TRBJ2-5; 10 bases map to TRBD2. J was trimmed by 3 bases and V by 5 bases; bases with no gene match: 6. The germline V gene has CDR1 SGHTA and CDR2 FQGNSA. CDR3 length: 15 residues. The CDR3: CASSQAGGSEETQYF. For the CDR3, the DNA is TGTGCCAGCAGCCAAGCGGGGGGGTCGGAAGAGACCCAGTACTTC.

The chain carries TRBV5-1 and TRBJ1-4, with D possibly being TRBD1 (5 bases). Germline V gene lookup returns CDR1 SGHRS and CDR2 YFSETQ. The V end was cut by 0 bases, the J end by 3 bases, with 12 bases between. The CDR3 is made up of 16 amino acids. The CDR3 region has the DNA TGCGCCAGCAGCTTGGTGGGGCTAGGGTCTAATGAAAAACTGTTTTTT. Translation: CASSLVGLGSNEKLFF.

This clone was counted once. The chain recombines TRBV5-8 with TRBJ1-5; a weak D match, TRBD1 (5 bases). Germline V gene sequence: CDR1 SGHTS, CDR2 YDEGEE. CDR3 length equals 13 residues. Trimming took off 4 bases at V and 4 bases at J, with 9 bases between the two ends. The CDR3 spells CASSVDRNQPQHF. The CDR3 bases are TGTGCCAGCAGCGTCGACAGAAATCAGCCCCAGCATTTT.

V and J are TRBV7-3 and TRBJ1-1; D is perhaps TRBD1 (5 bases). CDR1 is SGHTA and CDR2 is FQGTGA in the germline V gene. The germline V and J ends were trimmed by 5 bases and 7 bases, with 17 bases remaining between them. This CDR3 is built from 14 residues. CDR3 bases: TGTGCCAGCAGCCTACAACCCACGGGGGTTGAAGCTTTCTTT. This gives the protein CASSLQPTGVEAFF.

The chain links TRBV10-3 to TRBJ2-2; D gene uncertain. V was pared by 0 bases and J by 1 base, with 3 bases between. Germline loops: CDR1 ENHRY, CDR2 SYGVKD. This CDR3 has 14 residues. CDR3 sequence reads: CAISESQNTGELFF. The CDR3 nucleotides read TGTGCCATCAGTGAGTCCCAGAACACCGGGGAGCTGTTTTTT.

The chain's CDR3 is CASSLSALGEQYF. The DNA of the CDR3 is TGTGCCAGCAGCCTCTCCGCACTGGGCGAGCAGTACTTC. The chain uses TRBV7-9 and TRBJ2-7; D call uncertain. Germline V gives CDR1 SEHNR, CDR2 FQNEAQ (reference sequence). Trimming removed 5 bases from V and 6 bases from J, with 14 bases in between. The CDR3 totals 13 residues. The whole variable domain, filled in from reference TRBV7-9 and TRBJ2-7, reads DTGVSQNPRHKITKRGQNVTFRCDPISEHNRLYWYRQTLGQGPEFLTYFQNEAQLEKSRLLSDRFSAERPKGSFSTLEIQRTEQGDSAMYLCASSLSALGEQYFGPGTRLTVT.

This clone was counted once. CDR3 region: CASSSRDRWVGTEAFF. The CDR3 nucleotides read TGTGCCAGCAGTTCCCGGGACAGGTGGGTTGGCACTGAAGCTTTCTTT. V and J are TRBV6-6 and TRBJ1-1, with TRBD1 matching 8 bases. This CDR3 has 16 residues. With 4 bases clipped from V and 4 bases from J, the junction kept 11 bases outside the gene matches. CDR1 is MNHNY, CDR2 SVGAGI, per germline (reference sequence).

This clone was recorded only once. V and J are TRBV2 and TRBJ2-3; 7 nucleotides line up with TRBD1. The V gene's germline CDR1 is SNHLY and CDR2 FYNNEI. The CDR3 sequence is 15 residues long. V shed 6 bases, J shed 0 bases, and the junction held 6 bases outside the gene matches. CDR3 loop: CASSADRESTDTQYF. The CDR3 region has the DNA TGTGCCAGCAGCGCCGACAGGGAGAGCACAGATACGCAGTATTTT.

This CDR3 reads CASSFPGGYGYTF. CDR3 DNA sequence: TGTGCCAGCAGCTTTCCAGGGGGCTATGGCTACACCTTC. The chain carries TRBV5-8 and TRBJ1-2, with TRBD1 matching over 7 bases. Trimming at V came to 2 bases and at J to 4 bases, leaving 2 bases not matched to a gene. This CDR3 is built from 13 residues. Germline lookup yields CDR1 SGHTS and CDR2 YDEGEE.

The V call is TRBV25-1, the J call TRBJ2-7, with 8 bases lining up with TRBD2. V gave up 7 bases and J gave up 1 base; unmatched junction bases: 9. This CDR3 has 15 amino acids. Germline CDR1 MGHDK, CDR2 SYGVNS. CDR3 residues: CASTGAGGESYEQYF. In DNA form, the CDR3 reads TGTGCCAGCACCGGGGCCGGGGGGGAATCCTACGAGCAGTACTTC.

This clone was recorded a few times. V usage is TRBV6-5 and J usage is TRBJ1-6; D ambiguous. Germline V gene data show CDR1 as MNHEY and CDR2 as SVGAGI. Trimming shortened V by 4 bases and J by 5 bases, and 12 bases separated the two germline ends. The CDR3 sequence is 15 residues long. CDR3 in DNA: TGTGCCAGCAGTTCTTCACGACCTGATAATTCACCCCTCCACTTT. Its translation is CASSSSRPDNSPLHF.

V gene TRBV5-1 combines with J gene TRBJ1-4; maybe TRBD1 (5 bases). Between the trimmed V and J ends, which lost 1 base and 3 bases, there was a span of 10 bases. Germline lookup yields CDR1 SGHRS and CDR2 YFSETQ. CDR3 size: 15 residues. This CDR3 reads CASSLMGESNEKLFF. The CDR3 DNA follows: TGCGCCAGCAGCTTGATGGGGGAGTCTAATGAAAAACTGTTTTTT.